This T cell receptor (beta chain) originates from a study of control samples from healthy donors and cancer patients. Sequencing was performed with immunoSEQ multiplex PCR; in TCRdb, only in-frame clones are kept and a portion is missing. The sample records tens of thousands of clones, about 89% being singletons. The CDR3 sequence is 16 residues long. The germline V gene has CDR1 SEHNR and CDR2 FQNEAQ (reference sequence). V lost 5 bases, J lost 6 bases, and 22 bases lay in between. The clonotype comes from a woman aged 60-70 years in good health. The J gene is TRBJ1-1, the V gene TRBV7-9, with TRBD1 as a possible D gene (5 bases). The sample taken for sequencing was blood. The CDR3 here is CASSLQTGRGSAEAFF. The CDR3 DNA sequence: TGTGCCAGCAGCCTTCAAACGGGGAGGGGTAGCGCTGAAGCTTTCTTT.